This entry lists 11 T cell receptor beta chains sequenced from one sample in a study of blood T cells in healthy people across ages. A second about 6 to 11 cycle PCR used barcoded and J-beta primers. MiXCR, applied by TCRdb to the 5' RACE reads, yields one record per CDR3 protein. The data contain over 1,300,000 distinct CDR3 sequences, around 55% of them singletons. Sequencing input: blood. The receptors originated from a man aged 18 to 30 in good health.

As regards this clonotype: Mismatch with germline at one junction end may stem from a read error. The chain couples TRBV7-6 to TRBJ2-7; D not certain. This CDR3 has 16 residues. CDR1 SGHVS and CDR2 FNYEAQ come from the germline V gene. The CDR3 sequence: CAGSLVGPSLFYEQYF. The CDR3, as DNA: TGTGCCGGCAGCTTAGTCGGGCCCTCCCTTTTCTACGAGCAGTACTTC.

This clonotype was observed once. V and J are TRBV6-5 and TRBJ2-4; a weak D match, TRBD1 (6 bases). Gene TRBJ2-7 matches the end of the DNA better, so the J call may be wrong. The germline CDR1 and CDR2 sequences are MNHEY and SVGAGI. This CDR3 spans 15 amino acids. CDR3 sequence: CASRAGTMASYEQYF. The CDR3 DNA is TGTGCCAGCAGGGCCGGGACAATGGCCTCTTACGAGCAGTACTTC.

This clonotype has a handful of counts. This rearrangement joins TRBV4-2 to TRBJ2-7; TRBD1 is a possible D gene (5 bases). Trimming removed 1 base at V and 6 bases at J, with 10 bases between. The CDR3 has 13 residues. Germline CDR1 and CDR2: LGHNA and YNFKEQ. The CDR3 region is CASSQGSRGEQYF. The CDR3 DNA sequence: TGTGCCAGCAGCCAAGGTAGTAGGGGCGAGCAGTACTTC.

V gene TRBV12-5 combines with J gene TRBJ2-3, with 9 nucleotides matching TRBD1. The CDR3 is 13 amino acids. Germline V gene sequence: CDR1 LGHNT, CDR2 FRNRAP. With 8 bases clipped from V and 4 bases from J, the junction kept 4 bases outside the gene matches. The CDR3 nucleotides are TGTGCTAGTAGGGACAGGGCCCCAGATACGCAGTATTTT. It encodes CASRDRAPDTQYF.

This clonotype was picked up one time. The CDR3 loop is CASAPGGQRAGGEQFF. DNA of the CDR3: TGTGCCAGCGCACCGGGTGGGCAGAGGGCTGGGGGTGAGCAGTTCTTC. The rearrangement joins TRBV6-5 to TRBJ2-1; D assignment may be TRBD1 or TRBD2 (5 bases each). This CDR3 has 16 residues. The ends were cut back, 8 bases at V and 9 bases at J, with 26 bases in the middle. Germline-derived CDR1 and CDR2 are MNHEY and SVGAGI.

Here the CDR3 reads CASSSGTGIFYGYTF. In DNA, the CDR3 is TGTGCCAGCAGTTCAGGGACAGGGATTTTCTATGGCTACACCTTC. The chain is built from TRBV28 and TRBJ1-2; TRBD1 aligns across 9 bases. The CDR3 covers 15 residues. Trimming at V came to 4 bases and at J to 4 bases, leaving 7 bases not matched to a gene. CDR1 MDHEN and CDR2 SYDVKM come from the germline V gene.

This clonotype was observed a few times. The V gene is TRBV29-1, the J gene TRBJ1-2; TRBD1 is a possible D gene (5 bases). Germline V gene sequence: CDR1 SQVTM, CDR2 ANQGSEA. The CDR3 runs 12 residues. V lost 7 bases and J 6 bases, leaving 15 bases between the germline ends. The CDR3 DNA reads TGCAGCGGTGGGACCGGGCTAAATGGCTACACCTTC. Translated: CSGGTGLNGYTF.

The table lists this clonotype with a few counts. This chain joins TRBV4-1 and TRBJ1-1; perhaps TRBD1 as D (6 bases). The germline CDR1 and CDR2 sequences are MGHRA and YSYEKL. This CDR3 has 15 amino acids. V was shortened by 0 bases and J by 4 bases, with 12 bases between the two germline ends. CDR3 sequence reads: CASSQEVGQSTEAFF. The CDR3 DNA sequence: TGCGCCAGCAGCCAAGAAGTCGGACAGAGCACTGAAGCTTTCTTT.

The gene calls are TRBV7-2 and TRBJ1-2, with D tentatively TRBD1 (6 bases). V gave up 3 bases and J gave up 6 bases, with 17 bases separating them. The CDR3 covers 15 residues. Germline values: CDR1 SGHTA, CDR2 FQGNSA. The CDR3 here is CASSFQPRGTNGYTF. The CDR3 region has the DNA TGTGCCAGCAGCTTTCAGCCCAGGGGTACCAATGGCTACACCTTC.

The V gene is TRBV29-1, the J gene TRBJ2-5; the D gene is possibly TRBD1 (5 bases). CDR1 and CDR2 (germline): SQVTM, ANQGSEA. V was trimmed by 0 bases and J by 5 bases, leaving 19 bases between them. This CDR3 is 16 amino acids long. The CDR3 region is CSVEDPDSHRSETQYF. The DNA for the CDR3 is TGCAGCGTTGAAGATCCCGACAGCCATAGATCGGAGACCCAGTACTTC.

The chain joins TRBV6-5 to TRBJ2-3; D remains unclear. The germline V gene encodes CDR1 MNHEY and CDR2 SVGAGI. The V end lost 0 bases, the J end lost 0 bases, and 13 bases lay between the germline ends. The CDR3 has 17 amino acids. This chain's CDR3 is CASSYSIGLSSTDTQYF. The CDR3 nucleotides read TGTGCCAGCAGTTACTCGATAGGGCTATCTAGCACAGATACGCAGTATTTT.